This is a list of T cell receptor beta chains from one sample in a study of T cell repertoires in cytomegalovirus infection. From the reads, TCRdb called clonotypes with MiXCR, one entry per CDR3 protein. Of about 460,000 distinct CDR3 sequences in the sample, 11% were seen once. What was sequenced was PBMCs. Source of these receptors: a human donor in good health (CMV status not recorded). Some clones in this sample may be carry-over from other donors' samples. Both conserved end residues are part of each CDR3. D genes are given only for firm matches. Rows may omit the clone size; those that give it use once, few, many or a size class.

j_call v_call d_call clone_size cdr3_nt cdr3_aa
TRBJ2-7 TRBV25-1 TRBD1 few TGTGCCAGCAGTGGGGGACAGGGACGTAACGAGCAGTACTTC CASSGGQGRNEQYF
TRBJ2-2 TRBV19 NA many TGTGCCAGTAGTTTGCTAGTTCCGGGAAATACCGGGGAGCTGTTTTTT CASSLLVPGNTGELFF
TRBJ2-2 TRBV6-1 TRBD1 many TGTGCCAGCAGTGAGGACAGGGGGGCCACCGGGGAGCTGTTTTTT CASSEDRGATGELFF
TRBJ2-2 TRBV7-3 NA NA TGTGACAGCAGCTTTAACACCGGGGAGCTGTTCTTT CDSSFNTGELFF
TRBJ2-6 TRBV7-9 TRBD1 few TGTGCCAGCAGCTCCCGGACAGGGGGCACGTCTGGGGCCAACGTCCTGACTTTC CASSSRTGGTSGANVLTF
TRBJ2-2 TRBV19 TRBD1 many TGTGCCAGTAGTATGGACAGGGGGCTCGCCGGGGAGCTGTTTTTT CASSMDRGLAGELFF
TRBJ2-3 TRBV7-9 TRBD2 many TGTGCCAGTCTACTAGCGGGGAGCACAGATACGCAGTATTTT CASLLAGSTDTQYF
TRBJ2-5 TRBV19 TRBD2 NA TGTGCCACCGGACTAGCGGGAGGAAGGGAGACCCAGTACTTC CATGLAGGRETQYF
TRBJ2-7 TRBV7-2 TRBD2 many TGTGCCAGCAGCTTAGTAGCGGGAGGAGGGTCGAGCGAGCAGTACTTC CASSLVAGGGSSEQYF
TRBJ2-1 TRBV5-1 NA NA TGCGCCAGCAGCTTGGATCCCTCGGGTGGTGAGCAGTTCTTC CASSLDPSGGEQFF